This T cell receptor (beta chain) is from a study of CDR3 diversity in severe acne. This clonotype occurred many times. V gave up 11 bases and J gave up 5 bases, with 18 bases separating them. Germline CDR1 reads MNHNY; CDR2 reads SVGAGI (reference sequence). This CDR3 contains 14 residues. Each CDR3 protein is one row after TCRdb ran MiXCR on the PCR reads. The sample has roughly 100,000 distinct CDR3 sequences; roughly half are singletons. This rearrangement joins TRBV6-6 to TRBJ2-2, with unresolved D. The receptor's source is a male donor with acne. Sequencing used blood. The CDR3 nucleotides read TGTGCCCTCCAGATTAAAGGGCCAACCGGGGAGCTGTTTTTT. Its protein product is CALQIKGPTGELFF.